This TCR beta chain was profiled in a study of blood T cells in healthy people across ages. Next came a second PCR, run for about 7 to 12 cycles, which used a sample-barcoded 5' primer along with a J-beta primer mix. TCRdb passed the 5' RACE reads through MiXCR, listing each CDR3 protein once. This repertoire shows hundreds of thousands of distinct CDR3 sequences, roughly 64% found once; its top ten account for 22%. The CDR3 has 12 amino acids. The germline gives CDR1 SGHAT, CDR2 FQNNGV. Trimming cost V 4 bases and J 10 bases, with 13 bases left between them. Sequencing was done on a sample of blood. This receptor was taken from a man aged 25-45 years in good health. The rearrangement joins TRBV11-2 to TRBJ1-1; D might be TRBD1 (5 bases). In DNA, the CDR3 is TGTGCCAGCAGCTCCGGTTTGGGGACAGCTTTCTTT. Protein product: CASSSGLGTAFF.